Each of the 5 T cell receptor beta chains below was sequenced from the same sample in a study of blood T cell repertoires in COVID-19. Sequencing used immunoSEQ multiplex PCR; TCRdb keeps in-frame clones, though not all of them. The sample shows about 180,000 clones, 88% of them seen only once. Sequenced: PBMCs or T cells enriched from blood (not recorded which). These receptors were collected from a woman under 30 who had recovered from COVID-19.

The J gene is TRBJ1-1, the V gene TRBV7-6; D possibly corresponds to TRBD1 (6 bases). The CDR3 is 16 residues long. V gave up 4 bases and J gave up 7 bases, with 22 bases separating them. CDR1 is SGHVS, CDR2 FNYEAQ, per germline. The CDR3 sequence: CASSSSSSGGAGEAFF. CDR3 coding DNA: TGTGCCAGCAGCTCTAGCAGTTCGGGGGGCGCGGGTGAAGCTTTCTTT.

This rearrangement joins TRBV5-1 to TRBJ2-7; 7 bases are shared with TRBD2. CDR3 length: 15 amino acids. Germline V gene sequence: CDR1 SGHRS, CDR2 YFSETQ. V dropped 1 base and J dropped 4; count of bases not matched to a gene: 8. The CDR3 region is CASSLIASGGYEQYF. As DNA, the CDR3 is TGCGCCAGCAGCTTGATCGCTAGCGGAGGGTACGAGCAGTACTTC.

This clone showed up just a few times. The rearrangement uses TRBV11-3 and TRBJ2-3, with 13 positions matching TRBD2. The CDR3 covers 18 residues. The ends lost 5 bases at V and 3 bases at J; junction bases unmatched: 11. CDR1 SGHNT and CDR2 YENEEA come from the germline V gene. The CDR3 here is CASSTRTSGSLGTDTQYF. CDR3 in DNA: TGTGCCAGCAGCACCCGGACTAGCGGGAGTTTGGGAACAGATACGCAGTATTTT.

This CDR3 is CASSLDRDNEQFF. CDR3 nucleotides: TGTGCCAGCAGCCTAGACAGGGACAATGAGCAGTTCTTC. The chain employs TRBV6-4 and TRBJ2-1; 7 nucleotides align to TRBD1. CDR3 length: 13 residues. CDR1 and CDR2 (germline): MRHNA, SNTAGT. V was pared by 6 bases and J by 5 bases, with 4 bases of the junction left unmatched.

V and J are TRBV4-1 and TRBJ1-1, with a weak D call TRBD1 (5 bases). This CDR3 has 15 amino acids. V lost 0 bases and J 4 bases, leaving 12 bases between the germline ends. Germline V gives CDR1 MGHRA, CDR2 YSYEKL. DNA for the CDR3: TGCGCCAGCAGCCAAGATTTAGGGGAAATCACTGAAGCTTTCTTT. This gives the protein CASSQDLGEITEAFF.